This TCR beta chain was obtained from a study of post-analysis software for immune sequencing data. Study results and caveats: Normalized Chao1 diversity was significantly lower in multiple sclerosis patients than in controls. Included in a set of a handful of TRBV segments more frequent in patients than controls were TRBV5-6, TRBV5-1 and TRBV20-1.

This clonotype appeared a few times. Its antigen is unidentified. V lost 3 bases, J lost 3 bases, and 13 bases lay in between. This CDR3 has 15 amino acids. The germline CDR1 and CDR2 sequences are LGHDT and YNNKEL (reference sequence). Sequencing libraries made from TCR beta cDNA carried unique molecular identifiers. Around 500,000 cDNA molecules were obtained from roughly 0.93 to 9.6 million T cells. TCRdb analysed the PCR reads with MiXCR anew, one entry per CDR3 protein. In the table there are a few hundred thousand distinct CDR3 sequences, 35% to 40% of which are singletons. This sequence joins TRBV3-1 and TRBJ2-3; D is unclear. Sequencing used blood. This receptor was identified in a girl between 5 and 17 years old with multiple sclerosis. The CDR3 DNA follows: TGTGCCAGCAGCCACCGTGGGGTCGGGACAGATACGCAGTATTTT. Translation gives CASSHRGVGTDTQYF.